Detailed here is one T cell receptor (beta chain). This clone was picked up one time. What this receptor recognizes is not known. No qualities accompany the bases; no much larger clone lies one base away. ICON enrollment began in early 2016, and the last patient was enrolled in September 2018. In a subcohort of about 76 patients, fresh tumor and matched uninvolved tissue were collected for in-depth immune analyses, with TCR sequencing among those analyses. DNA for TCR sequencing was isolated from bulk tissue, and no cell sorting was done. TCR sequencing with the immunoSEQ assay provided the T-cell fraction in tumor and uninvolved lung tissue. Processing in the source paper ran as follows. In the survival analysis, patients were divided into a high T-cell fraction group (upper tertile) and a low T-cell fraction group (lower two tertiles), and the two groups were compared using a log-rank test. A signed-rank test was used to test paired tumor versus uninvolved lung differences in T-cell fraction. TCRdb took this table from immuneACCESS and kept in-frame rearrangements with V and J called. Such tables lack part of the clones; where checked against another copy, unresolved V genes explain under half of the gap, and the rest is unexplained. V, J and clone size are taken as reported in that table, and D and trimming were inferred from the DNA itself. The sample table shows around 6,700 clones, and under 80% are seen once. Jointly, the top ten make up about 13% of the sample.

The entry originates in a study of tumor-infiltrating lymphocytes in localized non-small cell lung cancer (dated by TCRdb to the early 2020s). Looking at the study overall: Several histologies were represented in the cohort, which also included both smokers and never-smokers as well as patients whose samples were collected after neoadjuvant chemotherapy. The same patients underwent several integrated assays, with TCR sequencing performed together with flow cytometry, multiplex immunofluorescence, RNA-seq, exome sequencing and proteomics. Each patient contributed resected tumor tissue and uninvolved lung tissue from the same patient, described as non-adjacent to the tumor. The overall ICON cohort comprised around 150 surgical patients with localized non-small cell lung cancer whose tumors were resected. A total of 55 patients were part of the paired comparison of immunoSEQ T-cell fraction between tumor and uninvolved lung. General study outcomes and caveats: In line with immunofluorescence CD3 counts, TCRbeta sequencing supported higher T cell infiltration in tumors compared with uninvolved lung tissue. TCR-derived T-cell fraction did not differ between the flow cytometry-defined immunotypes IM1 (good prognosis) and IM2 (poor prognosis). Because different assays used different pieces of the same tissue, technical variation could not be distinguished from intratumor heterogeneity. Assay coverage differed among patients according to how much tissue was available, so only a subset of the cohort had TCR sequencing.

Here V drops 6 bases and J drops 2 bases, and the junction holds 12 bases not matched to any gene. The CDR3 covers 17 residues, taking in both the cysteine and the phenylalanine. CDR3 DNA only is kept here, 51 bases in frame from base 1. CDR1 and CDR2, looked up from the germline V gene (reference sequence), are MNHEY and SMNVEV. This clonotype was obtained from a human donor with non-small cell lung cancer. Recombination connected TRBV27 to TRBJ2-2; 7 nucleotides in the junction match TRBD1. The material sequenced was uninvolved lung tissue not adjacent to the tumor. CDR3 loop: CASSNVPGQSNTGELFF. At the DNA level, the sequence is TGTGCCAGCAGCAACGTCCCGGGACAGAGTAACACCGGGGAGCTGTTTTTT.